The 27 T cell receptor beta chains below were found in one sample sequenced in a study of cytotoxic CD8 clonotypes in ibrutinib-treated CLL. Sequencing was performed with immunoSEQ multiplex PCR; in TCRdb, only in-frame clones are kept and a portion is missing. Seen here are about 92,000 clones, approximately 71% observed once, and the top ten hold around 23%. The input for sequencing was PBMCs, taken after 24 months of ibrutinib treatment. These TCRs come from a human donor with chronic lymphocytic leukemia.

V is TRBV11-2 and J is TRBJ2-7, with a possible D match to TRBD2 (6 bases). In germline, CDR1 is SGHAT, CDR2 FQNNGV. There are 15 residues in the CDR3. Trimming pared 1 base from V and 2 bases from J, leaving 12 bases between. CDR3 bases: TGTGCCAGCAGCTTAGGGTCCGGCGGGACCTACGAGCAGTACTTC. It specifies CASSLGSGGTYEQYF.

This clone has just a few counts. CDR3 DNA: TGCAGCGCCGCCGACAGGGGCGGCGGGGAGCTGTTTTTT. Translating it yields CSAADRGGGELFF. The J gene is TRBJ2-2, the V gene TRBV29-1, with 8 bases aligning to TRBD1. The CDR3 has 13 residues. V was pared by 7 bases and J by 7 bases, with 8 bases of the junction left unmatched. Germline V CDR1 and CDR2: SQVTM, ANQGSEA.

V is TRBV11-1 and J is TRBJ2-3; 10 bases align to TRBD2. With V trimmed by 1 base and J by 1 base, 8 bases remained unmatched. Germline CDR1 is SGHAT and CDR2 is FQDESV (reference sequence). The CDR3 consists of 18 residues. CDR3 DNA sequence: TGTGCCAGCAGCTTAGTAGGGGCCGGGACTAGCGGCACAGATACGCAGTATTTT. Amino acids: CASSLVGAGTSGTDTQYF.

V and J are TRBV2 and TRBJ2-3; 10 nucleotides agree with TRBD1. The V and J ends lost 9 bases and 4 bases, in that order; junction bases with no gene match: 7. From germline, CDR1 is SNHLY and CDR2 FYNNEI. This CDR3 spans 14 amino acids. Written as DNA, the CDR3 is TGTGCCAGAAGGGACAGGGGCCGGGCAGATACGCAGTATTTT. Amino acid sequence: CARRDRGRADTQYF.

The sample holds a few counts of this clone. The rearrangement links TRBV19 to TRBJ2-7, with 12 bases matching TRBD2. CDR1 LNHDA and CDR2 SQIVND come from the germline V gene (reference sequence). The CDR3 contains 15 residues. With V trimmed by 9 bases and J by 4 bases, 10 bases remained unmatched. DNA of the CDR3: TGTGCCAGACCAGCGATGACTAGCGGGAGATACGAGCAGTACTTC. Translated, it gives CARPAMTSGRYEQYF.

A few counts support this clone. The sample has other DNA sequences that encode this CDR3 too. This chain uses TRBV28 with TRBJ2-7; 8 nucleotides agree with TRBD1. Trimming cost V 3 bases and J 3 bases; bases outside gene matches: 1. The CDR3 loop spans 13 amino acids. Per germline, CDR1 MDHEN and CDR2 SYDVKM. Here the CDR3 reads CASSLTGVYEQYF. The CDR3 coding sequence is TGTGCCAGCAGTTTGACAGGGGTCTACGAGCAGTACTTC.

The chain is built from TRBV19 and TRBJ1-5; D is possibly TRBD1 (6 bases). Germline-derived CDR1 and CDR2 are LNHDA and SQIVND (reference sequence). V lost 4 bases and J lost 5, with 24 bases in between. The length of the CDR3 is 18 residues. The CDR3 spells CASSTSGGLGATHQPQHF. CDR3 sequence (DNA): TGTGCCAGTAGTACATCCGGGGGGCTGGGGGCTACACATCAGCCCCAGCATTTT. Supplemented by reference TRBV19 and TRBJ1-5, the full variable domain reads DGGITQSPKYLFRKEGQNVTLSCEQNLNHDAMYWYRQDPGQGLRLIYYSQIVNDFQKGDIAEGYSVSREKKESFPLTVTSAQKNPTAFYLCASSTSGGLGATHQPQHFGDGTRLSIL.

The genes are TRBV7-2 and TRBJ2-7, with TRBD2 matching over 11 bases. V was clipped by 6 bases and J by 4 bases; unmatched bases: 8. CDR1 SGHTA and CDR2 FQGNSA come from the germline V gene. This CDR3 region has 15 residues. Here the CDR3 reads CASSQTSGTYYEQYF. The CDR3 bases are TGTGCCAGCAGTCAGACTAGCGGGACGTATTACGAGCAGTACTTC. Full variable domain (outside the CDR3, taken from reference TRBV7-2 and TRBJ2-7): GAGVSQSPSNKVTEKGKDVELRCDPISGHTALYWYRQSLGQGLEFLIYFQGNSAPDKSGLPSDRFSAERTGGSVSTLTIQRTQQEDSAVYLCASSQTSGTYYEQYFGPGTRLTVT.

The CDR3 nucleotides read TGTGCCAGCAGTGAAGCGCTTCCAGAGAGTCCCTACGAGCAGTACTTC. Translating it yields CASSEALPESPYEQYF. The chain has TRBV2 and TRBJ2-7; D remains ambiguous. CDR3 length: 16 residues. Trimming removed 0 bases from V and 2 bases from J, with 14 bases in between. Germline V gene sequence: CDR1 SNHLY, CDR2 FYNNEI. Variable domain in full (rest from reference TRBV2 and TRBJ2-7): EPEVTQTPSHQVTQMGQEVILRCVPISNHLYFYWYRQILGQKVEFLVSFYNNEISEKSEIFDDQFSVERPDGSNFTLKIRSTKLEDSAMYFCASSEALPESPYEQYFGPGTRLTVT.

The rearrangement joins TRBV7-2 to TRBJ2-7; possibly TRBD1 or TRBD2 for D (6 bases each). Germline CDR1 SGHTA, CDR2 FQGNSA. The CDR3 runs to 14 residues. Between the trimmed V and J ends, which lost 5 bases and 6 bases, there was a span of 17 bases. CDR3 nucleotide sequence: TGTGCCAGCAGCCCGCGACAGGAGGGCCGCGAGCAGTACTTC. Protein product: CASSPRQEGREQYF.

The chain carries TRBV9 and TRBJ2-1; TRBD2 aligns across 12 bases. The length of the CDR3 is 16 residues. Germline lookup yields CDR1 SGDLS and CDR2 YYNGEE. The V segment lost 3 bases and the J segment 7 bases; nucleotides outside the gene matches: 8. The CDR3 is CASSASRLAGVNEQFF. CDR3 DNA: TGTGCCAGCAGCGCCTCCAGACTAGCGGGAGTGAATGAGCAGTTCTTC.

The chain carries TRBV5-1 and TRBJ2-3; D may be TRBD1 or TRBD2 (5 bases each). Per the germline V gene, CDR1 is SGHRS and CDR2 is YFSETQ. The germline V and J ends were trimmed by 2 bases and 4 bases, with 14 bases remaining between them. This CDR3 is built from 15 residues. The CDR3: CASSLGTPGSDTQYF. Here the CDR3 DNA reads TGCGCCAGCAGCTTAGGGACCCCCGGATCAGATACGCAGTATTTT.

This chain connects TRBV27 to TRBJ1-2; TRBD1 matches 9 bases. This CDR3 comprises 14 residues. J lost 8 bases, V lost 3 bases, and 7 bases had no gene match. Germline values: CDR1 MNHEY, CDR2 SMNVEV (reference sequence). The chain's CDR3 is CASSFRTGDWGYTF. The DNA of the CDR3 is TGTGCCAGCAGTTTCCGGACAGGGGATTGGGGCTACACCTTC.

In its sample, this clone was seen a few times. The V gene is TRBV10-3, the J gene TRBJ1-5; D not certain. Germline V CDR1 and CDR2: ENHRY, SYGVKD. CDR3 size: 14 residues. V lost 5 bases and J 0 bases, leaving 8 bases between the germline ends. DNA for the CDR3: TGTGCCATCAGTTTTGGGGATAGCAATCAGCCCCAGCATTTT. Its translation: CAISFGDSNQPQHF.

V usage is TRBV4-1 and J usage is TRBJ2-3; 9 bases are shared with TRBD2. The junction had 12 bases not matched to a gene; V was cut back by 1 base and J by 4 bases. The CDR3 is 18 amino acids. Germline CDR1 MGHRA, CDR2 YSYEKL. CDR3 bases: TGCGCCAGCAGCCAAGGCCGTTTGGGGACTAGCAGCCCAGATACGCAGTATTTT. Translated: CASSQGRLGTSSPDTQYF.

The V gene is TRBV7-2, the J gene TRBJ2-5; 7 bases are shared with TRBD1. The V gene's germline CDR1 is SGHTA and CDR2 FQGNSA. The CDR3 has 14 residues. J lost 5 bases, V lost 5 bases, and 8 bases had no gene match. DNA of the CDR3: TGTGCCAGCAGCATCTCAGGGGGTCGTGAGACCCAGTACTTC. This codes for CASSISGGRETQYF. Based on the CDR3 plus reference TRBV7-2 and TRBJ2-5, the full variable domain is GAGVSQSPSNKVTEKGKDVELRCDPISGHTALYWYRQSLGQGLEFLIYFQGNSAPDKSGLPSDRFSAERTGGSVSTLTIQRTQQEDSAVYLCASSISGGRETQYFGPGTRLLVL.

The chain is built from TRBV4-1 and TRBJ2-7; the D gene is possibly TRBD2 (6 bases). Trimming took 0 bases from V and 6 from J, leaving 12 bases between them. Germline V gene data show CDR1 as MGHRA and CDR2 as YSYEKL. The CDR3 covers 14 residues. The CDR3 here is CASSQELGGFEQYF. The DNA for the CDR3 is TGCGCCAGCAGCCAAGAGCTTGGAGGGTTCGAGCAGTACTTC.

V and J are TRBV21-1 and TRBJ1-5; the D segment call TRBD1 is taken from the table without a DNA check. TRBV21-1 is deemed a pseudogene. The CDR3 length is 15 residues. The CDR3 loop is CASSRATGRGQPQHF. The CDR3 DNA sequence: TGTGCCAGCAGCAGAGCGACAGGGAGAGGTCAGCCCCAGCATTTT.

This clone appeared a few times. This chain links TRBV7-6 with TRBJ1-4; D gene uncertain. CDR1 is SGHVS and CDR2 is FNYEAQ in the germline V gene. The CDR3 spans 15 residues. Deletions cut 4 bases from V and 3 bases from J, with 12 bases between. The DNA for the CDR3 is TGTGCCAGCAGCTACCCGGGTGCGGCTAATGAAAAACTGTTTTTT. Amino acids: CASSYPGAANEKLFF.

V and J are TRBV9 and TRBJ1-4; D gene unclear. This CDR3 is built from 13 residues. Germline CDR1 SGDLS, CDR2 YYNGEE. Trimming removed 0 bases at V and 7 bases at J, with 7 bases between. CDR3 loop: CASSVGSGEKLFF. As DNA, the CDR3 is TGTGCCAGCAGCGTAGGGTCTGGTGAAAAACTGTTTTTT.

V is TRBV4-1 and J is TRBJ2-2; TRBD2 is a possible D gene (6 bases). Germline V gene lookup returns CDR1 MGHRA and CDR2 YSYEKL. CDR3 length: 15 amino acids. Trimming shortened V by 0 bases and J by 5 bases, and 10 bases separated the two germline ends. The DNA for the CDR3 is TGCGCCAGCAGCCAAGACGGGAGTTGGACCGGGGAGCTGTTTTTT. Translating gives CASSQDGSWTGELFF.

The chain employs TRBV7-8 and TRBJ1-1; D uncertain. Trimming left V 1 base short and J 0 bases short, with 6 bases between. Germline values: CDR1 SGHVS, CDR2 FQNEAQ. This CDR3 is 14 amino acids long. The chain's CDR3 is CASSLEQMNTEAFF. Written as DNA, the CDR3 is TGTGCCAGCAGCTTAGAACAGATGAACACTGAAGCTTTCTTT.

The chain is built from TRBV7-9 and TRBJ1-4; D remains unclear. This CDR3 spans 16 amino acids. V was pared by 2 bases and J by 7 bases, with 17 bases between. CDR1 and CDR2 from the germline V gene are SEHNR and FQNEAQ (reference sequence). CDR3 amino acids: CASSLSLGGWGEKLFF. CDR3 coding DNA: TGTGCCAGCAGCTTAAGCTTGGGCGGATGGGGTGAAAAACTGTTTTTT.

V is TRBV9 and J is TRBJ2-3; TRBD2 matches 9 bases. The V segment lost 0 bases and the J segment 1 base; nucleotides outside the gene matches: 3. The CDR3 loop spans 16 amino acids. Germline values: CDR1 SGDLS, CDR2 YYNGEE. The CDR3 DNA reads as TGTGCCAGCAGCGTAGATGGCGGGGGGGGCACAGATACGCAGTATTTT. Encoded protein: CASSVDGGGGTDTQYF.

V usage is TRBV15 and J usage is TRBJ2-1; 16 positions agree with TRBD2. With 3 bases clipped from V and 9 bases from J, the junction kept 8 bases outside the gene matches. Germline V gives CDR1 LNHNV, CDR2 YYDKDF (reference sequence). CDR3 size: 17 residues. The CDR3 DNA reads TGTGCCACCAGCAGGTCTTTGGGACTAGCGGGAGGGCTTGAGCAGTTCTTC. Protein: CATSRSLGLAGGLEQFF.

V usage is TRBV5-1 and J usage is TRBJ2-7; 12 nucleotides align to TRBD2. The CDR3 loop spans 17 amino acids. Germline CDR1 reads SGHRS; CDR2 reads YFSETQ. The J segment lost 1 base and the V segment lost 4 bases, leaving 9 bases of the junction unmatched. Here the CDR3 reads CASSLGLAGRRSYEQYF. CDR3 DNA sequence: TGCGCCAGCAGCCTCGGACTAGCGGGAAGGCGGTCCTACGAGCAGTACTTC.

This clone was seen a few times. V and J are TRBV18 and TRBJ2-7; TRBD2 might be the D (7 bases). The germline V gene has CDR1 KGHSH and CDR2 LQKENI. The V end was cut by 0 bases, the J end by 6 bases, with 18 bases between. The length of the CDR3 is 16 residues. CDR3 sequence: CASSPPRGGLKIEQYF. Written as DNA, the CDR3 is TGTGCCAGCTCACCACCAAGGGGGGGGCTGAAGATCGAGCAGTACTTC.